This T cell receptor (beta chain) appears in the sequencing data of a study of blood T cell repertoires in COVID-19. Study at large: COVID-19 samples, acute and convalescent, were from the United States, Italy and Spain.

The V segment lost 8 bases and the J segment 4 bases; nucleotides outside the gene matches: 9. This CDR3 comprises 14 residues. CDR1 and CDR2 (germline): LGHDT, YNNKEL (reference sequence). Original processing notes: Cell counts per sample came from amplifying reference gene primers. Using immunoSEQ multiplex PCR, the repertoire was profiled, and TCRdb retains in-frame clones only, with some absent. That table supplies the V and J calls and clone size; D and trimming were determined from the DNA. In the table there are 300,000 or so clones, over 80% of which are singletons. The rearrangement joins TRBV3-1 (or the pseudogene TRBV3-2) to TRBJ1-1, with 8 bases lining up with TRBD1. Material for sequencing was peripheral blood. The clonotype comes from a woman in her 40s with acute or convalescent COVID-19. CDR3 sequence: CASGRQGSGTEAFF. DNA for the CDR3: TGTGCCAGCGGTAGACAGGGGAGTGGCACTGAAGCTTTCTTT.